This T cell receptor (beta chain) was documented in a study of shared clonotypes between healthy human individuals. Study-level findings and limits: Rarefaction indicated that sorted-subset sequencing remained incomplete although depth was large. Naive subsets, compared against memory subsets, generally had larger estimated richness values.

The length of the CDR3 is 13 residues. Between the trimmed V and J ends, which lost 8 bases and 3 bases, there was a span of 11 bases. The germline CDR1 and CDR2 sequences are MDHEN and SYDVKM. This was a deep-level run. The data were produced by immunoSEQ multiplex PCR, yet TCRdb's version contains in-frame clones alone and is incomplete. The sample has 2,500,000 or so clones, roughly 93% seen once. A note on this clone: Its antigen is undetermined.

Among the donors, all were Caucasian adults who lived in Nashville, Tennessee. This clonotype was sampled from a man aged 18-30 years in good health. Some clones in this sample may be carry-over from other donors' samples. This chain uses TRBV28 with TRBJ1-3; D uncertain. Specimen: naive CD4+ T cells from PBMCs. Subset of the sample: CD45RA+ positively selected. CDR3 sequence: CASWPDGGNTIYF. The CDR3 DNA follows: TGTGCCAGCTGGCCGGATGGTGGAAACACCATATATTTT. Full variable domain (remainder filled in from reference TRBV28 and TRBJ1-3): DVKVTQSSRYLVKRTGEKVFLECVQDMDHENMFWYRQDPGLGLRLIYFSYDVKMKEKGDIPEGYSVSREKKERFSLILESASTNQTSMYLCASWPDGGNTIYFGEGSWLTVV.